This T cell receptor beta chain comes out of a study of blood T cell repertoires in COVID-19. Study overall: COVID-19 samples from acute and convalescent phases originated in the United States, Italy and Spain. T cells, B-cell-depleted T cells, or PBMCs supplied cDNA or gDNA.

The CDR3 totals 15 residues. The junction had 3 bases not matched to a gene; V was cut back by 4 bases and J by 3 bases. CDR1 and CDR2 (germline): LGHDT, YNNKEL (reference sequence). Authors' analysis steps: Estimation of nucleated cell counts was performed using reference gene primer amplification. This table comes from immunoSEQ multiplex PCR, and its TCRdb copy is limited to in-frame clones, with some not included. V, J and clone size were drawn from that table, and D and trimming were deduced from the DNA. Among 200,000 to 250,000 clones listed, 65% to 85% were seen once. The rearrangement joins TRBV3-1 (or the pseudogene TRBV3-2) to TRBJ2-7; 13 nucleotides line up with TRBD2. The source is a human donor in a cohort sampled during active COVID-19. Sequences were obtained from peripheral blood. CDR3 nucleotide sequence: TGTGCCAGCAGCCCTGGGACTAGCGGGGACTACGAGCAGTACTTC. Its translation is CASSPGTSGDYEQYF.